The 25 T cell receptor beta chains in this list originate from one sample, sequenced in a study of T-cell reconstitution after alpha-beta-depleted transplantation in children. Unique molecular identifiers tagged the TCRbeta library. MiXCR was run by TCRdb on the PCR reads, yielding one entry per CDR3 protein. The sample consists of hundreds of thousands of distinct CDR3 sequences, roughly 13% of them appearing once. The specimen comprised PBMCs, sampled before TCRalphabeta/CD19-depleted stem cell transplant. All receptors derive from a girl aged 2 to 10 with congenital amegakaryocytic thrombocytopenia, due to receive a stem cell transplant.

This clonotype has ten or more counts. V and J are TRBV5-1 and TRBJ2-2; D gene unclear. The V end lost 5 bases, the J end lost 0 bases, and 11 bases lay between the germline ends. Per the germline V gene, CDR1 is SGHRS and CDR2 is YFSETQ. This CDR3 comprises 15 residues. CDR3 loop: CASRAETSNTGELFF. For the CDR3, the DNA is TGCGCCAGCAGGGCGGAGACTTCGAACACCGGGGAGCTGTTTTTT.

Points on this clonotype: With a much larger clone just one base away, this may be a read error. V and J are TRBV20-1 and TRBJ1-2; D call uncertain. Germline V gene sequence: CDR1 DFQATT, CDR2 SNEGSKA (reference sequence). This CDR3 has 10 amino acids. The CDR3 here is CIAYWDGYTF. In nucleotides, the CDR3 is TGCATTGCTTATTGGGATGGCTACACCTTC.

This clonotype was detected many times. The chain uses TRBV7-6 and TRBJ1-5; a possible D gene is TRBD1 (6 bases). Germline-derived CDR1 and CDR2 are SGHVS and FNYEAQ. This CDR3 region has 15 residues. Deletions cut 5 bases from V and 0 bases from J, with 11 bases between. CDR3 sequence reads: CASSQTGYSNQPQHF. The CDR3 DNA follows: TGTGCCAGCAGCCAAACAGGGTATAGCAATCAGCCCCAGCATTTT.

This clonotype came up a few times. The chain combines TRBV12-3 or TRBV12-4 with TRBJ2-3, with 10 positions matching TRBD2. The CDR3 loop spans 15 amino acids. The junction had 11 bases not matched to a gene; V was cut back by 8 bases and J by 6 bases. The CDR3 DNA is TGTGCCAGCCGTGGGGCTAGCGGGAGAAGGGATACGCAGTATTTT. It specifies CASRGASGRRDTQYF.

This chain uses TRBV5-1 with TRBJ2-7; 8 bases are shared with TRBD1. There are 13 residues in the CDR3. J lost 3 bases, V lost 5 bases, and 4 bases had no gene match. From germline, CDR1 is SGHRS and CDR2 YFSETQ. CDR3 sequence reads: CASRAGQVYEQYF. The CDR3 bases are TGCGCCAGCAGGGCGGGACAGGTCTACGAGCAGTACTTC.

This clonotype has more than one count but fewer than ten. In nucleotides, the CDR3 is TGTGCCAGCAGTTTCGACCATATCACAGATACGCAGTATTTT. Its protein product is CASSFDHITDTQYF. The chain has TRBV28 and TRBJ2-3; no clear D. Germline loops: CDR1 MDHEN, CDR2 SYDVKM. V shed 3 bases and J shed 2 bases, with 9 bases lying between them. The length of the CDR3 is 14 residues.

A note on this clonotype: A much larger clonotype is one base distant, so this may be a read error. The chain uses TRBV9 and TRBJ2-1; 8 bases fit TRBD2. Per the germline V gene, CDR1 is SGDLS and CDR2 is YYNGEE. This CDR3 comprises 15 residues. The CDR3 is CASSGAGVTYNERFF. The CDR3 DNA reads as TGTGCCAGCAGCGGAGCGGGAGTCACCTACAATGAGCGGTTCTTC.

CDR3 residues: CSAKLAGGLETQYF. CDR3 sequence (DNA): TGCAGTGCTAAACTAGCGGGAGGGCTAGAGACCCAGTACTTC. The chain recombines TRBV20-1 with TRBJ2-5; 13 nucleotides align to TRBD2. The germline CDR1 and CDR2 sequences are DFQATT and SNEGSKA (reference sequence). This CDR3 has 14 amino acids. Trimming took 4 bases from V and 4 from J; bases not matched to a gene: 3.

This chain joins TRBV4-1 and TRBJ2-4; possibly TRBD2 for D (6 bases). This CDR3 has 14 residues. Trimming removed 1 base from V and 8 bases from J, with 12 bases in between. Germline V gene lookup returns CDR1 MGHRA and CDR2 YSYEKL. CDR3 DNA: TGCGCCAGCAGCCAAGGTGGGGGGTGGGACATTCAGTACTTC. Its protein is CASSQGGGWDIQYF.

The table lists this clonotype with a few counts. The chain joins TRBV29-1 to TRBJ2-5; D remains ambiguous. The ends were cut back, 1 base at V and 7 bases at J, with 13 bases in the middle. The CDR3 contains 13 residues. Germline V gives CDR1 SQVTM, CDR2 ANQGSEA. DNA of the CDR3: TGCAGCGTTGAAGGGCCCCCGGTGGGGACCCAGTACTTC. The encoded protein is CSVEGPPVGTQYF.

This clonotype has a handful of counts. The chain has TRBV29-1 and TRBJ2-7, with TRBD1 matching 8 bases. This CDR3 has 12 residues. The germline V gene encodes CDR1 SQVTM and CDR2 ANQGSEA. The J segment lost 5 bases and the V segment lost 7 bases, leaving 7 bases of the junction unmatched. CDR3 loop: CSARQDRDEQYF. The CDR3 DNA is TGCAGCGCCCGACAGGACAGGGACGAGCAGTACTTC.

This clonotype appeared a few times. The rearrangement joins TRBV4-1 to TRBJ2-1, with 8 bases fitting TRBD2. Germline CDR1 reads MGHRA; CDR2 reads YSYEKL. V dropped 4 bases and J dropped 2; count of bases not matched to a gene: 16. The CDR3 loop spans 19 amino acids. CDR3 bases: TGCGCCAGCAGCCCGAGCGGACTCACTAGCGGAACGCCCTACAATGAGCAGTTCTTC. It codes for CASSPSGLTSGTPYNEQFF.

This clonotype turned up a few times. V gene TRBV7-9 combines with J gene TRBJ1-4; 7 nucleotides agree with TRBD1. Germline lookup yields CDR1 SEHNR and CDR2 FQNEAQ (reference sequence). After removal of 8 bases from V and 3 bases from J, the junction contained 6 bases not matched to a gene. This CDR3 has 14 residues. CDR3 amino acids: CASGSGTANEKLFF. In DNA form, the CDR3 reads TGTGCCAGCGGGTCCGGGACAGCTAATGAAAAACTGTTTTTT.

This clonotype was picked up many times. The chain joins TRBV4-1 to TRBJ2-2; perhaps TRBD2 as D (5 bases). With 5 bases removed from V and 4 bases from J, the gap between germline ends came to 14 bases. From germline, CDR1 is MGHRA and CDR2 YSYEKL. The CDR3 extends over 15 amino acids. The CDR3 DNA reads TGCGCCAGCAGCAAACGGACTGGCGGCACCGGGGAGCTGTTTTTT. As protein: CASSKRTGGTGELFF.

This clonotype was found many times. The chain employs TRBV28 and TRBJ2-2; D unresolved. This CDR3 has 11 residues. The germline V gene has CDR1 MDHEN and CDR2 SYDVKM. V was clipped by 7 bases and J by 8 bases, with 8 bases between them. CDR3 loop: CASTMMGELFF. The CDR3 coding sequence is TGTGCCAGCACCATGATGGGGGAGCTGTTTTTT.

This sequence joins TRBV30 and TRBJ2-3; TRBD2 matches 9 bases. Germline V gene sequence: CDR1 GTSNPN, CDR2 SVGIG (reference sequence). CDR3 length equals 15 residues. V lost 3 bases to trimming and J lost 2 bases; unmatched junction nucleotides: 6. CDR3 sequence (DNA): TGTGCCTGGAGGATCCTAGCGGGATCCACAGATACGCAGTATTTT. Its protein is CAWRILAGSTDTQYF.

This clonotype showed up many times. The chain carries TRBV5-1 and TRBJ2-1; D uncertain. The CDR3 contains 14 residues. V lost 4 bases to trimming and J lost 2 bases, with 10 bases between them. Looked up from germline, CDR1 is SGHRS and CDR2 is YFSETQ. The CDR3 coding sequence is TGCGCCAGCAGCGTTGGAGATGCCTACAATGAGCAGTTCTTC. It is translated as CASSVGDAYNEQFF.

The rearrangement joins TRBV3-1 to TRBJ2-7, with D possibly being TRBD2 (6 bases). Trimming removed 2 bases from V and 5 bases from J, with 13 bases in between. From germline, CDR1 is LGHDT and CDR2 YNNKEL (reference sequence). The CDR3 has 14 amino acids. DNA of the CDR3: TGTGCCAGCAGCCAACAGACTAGTTCCGACGAGCAGTACTTC. This encodes CASSQQTSSDEQYF.

There are many counts of this clonotype. This chain joins TRBV6-4 and TRBJ1-1, with a weak D call TRBD1 (5 bases). V was pared by 3 bases and J by 8 bases, with 16 bases between. Germline-derived CDR1 and CDR2 are MRHNA and SNTAGT. CDR3 length equals 14 residues. The CDR3 DNA sequence: TGTGCCAGCAGTGAAACGTTCGGGGCGGGCGAAGCTTTCTTT. Amino acid sequence: CASSETFGAGEAFF.

As regards this clonotype: The final CDR3 position lacks the conserved phenylalanine or tryptophan, pointing to a likely read error. This CDR3 is CASSLGGLAEETQYL. In nucleotides, the CDR3 is TGCGCCAGCAGCTTGGGGGGACTAGCAGAAGAGACCCAGTACCTC. This chain links TRBV5-1 with TRBJ2-5, with 9 bases matching TRBD2. J gave up 3 bases and V 0 bases, and 3 bases lay outside the gene matches. CDR1 is SGHRS, CDR2 YFSETQ, per germline. The length of the CDR3 is 15 residues.

The chain combines TRBV6-2 or TRBV6-3 with TRBJ2-2; 9 bases agree with TRBD2. Trimming removed 8 bases from V and 6 bases from J; junction bases left unmatched: 4. Germline lookup yields CDR1 MNHEY and CDR2 SVGEGT. The CDR3 covers 13 residues. The CDR3 here is CASVAGVAGELFF. In DNA form, the CDR3 reads TGTGCCAGCGTAGCGGGAGTGGCCGGGGAGCTGTTTTTT.

The V call is TRBV5-1, the J call TRBJ2-3, with D tentatively TRBD1 or TRBD2 (6 bases each). With 3 bases removed from V and 2 bases from J, the gap between germline ends came to 10 bases. CDR3 size: 14 residues. Germline V gene lookup returns CDR1 SGHRS and CDR2 YFSETQ. The DNA of the CDR3 is TGCGCCAGCAGCTGGGGGGACAACACAGATACGCAGTATTTT. It yields the protein CASSWGDNTDTQYF.

CDR3 nucleotides: TGCGCCAGCAGCCAAGGGGAATCGGGAGGGGACAATGAGCAGTTCTTC. This gives the protein CASSQGESGGDNEQFF. The chain recombines TRBV4-1 with TRBJ2-1; 8 positions match TRBD2. The CDR3 runs to 16 residues. Per germline, CDR1 MGHRA and CDR2 YSYEKL. V trimming: 1 base; J trimming: 5 bases; junction bases outside the gene matches: 7.

This clonotype was detected a few times. The V gene is TRBV3-1, the J gene TRBJ2-2; D may be TRBD2 (6 bases). This CDR3 spans 14 amino acids. Between the trimmed V and J ends, which lost 1 base and 5 bases, there was a span of 8 bases. The germline gives CDR1 LGHDT, CDR2 YNNKEL (reference sequence). The CDR3 loop reads CASSQVAGTGELFF. The DNA of the CDR3 is TGTGCCAGCAGCCAAGTCGCGGGAACCGGGGAGCTGTTTTTT.

The chain couples TRBV29-1 to TRBJ2-7, with 8 positions matching TRBD2. The CDR3 totals 17 residues. The V gene's germline CDR1 is SQVTM and CDR2 ANQGSEA. Losses at the gene ends were 6 bases for V and 3 bases for J; bases not matched to a gene: 19. CDR3 bases: TGCAGCGTGAAGCTAGGGACTAGACAAGGAGACCACTACGAGCAGTACTTC. Encoded protein: CSVKLGTRQGDHYEQYF.